These 23 T cell receptor beta chains were sequenced from one sample in a study of OX40 agonist ivuxolimab in advanced cancers. Produced via immunoSEQ multiplex PCR; TCRdb's table is partial and in-frame only. The sample shows some 40,000 clones, around 92% of them seen only once. The starting material was CD4+ or CD8+ T cells sorted from blood, obtained in a trial of the OX40 agonist ivuxolimab. These receptors originate from an adult with an advanced solid tumor such as melanoma, head and neck, liver or kidney cancer.

This chain connects TRBV10-2 to TRBJ1-1; 9 bases agree with TRBD1. V gave up 6 bases and J gave up 10 bases; unmatched junction bases: 6. This CDR3 is 12 amino acids long. Germline-derived CDR1 and CDR2 are WSHSY and SAAADI. The CDR3 DNA reads TGCGCCAGCAGAGGGGACAGGGAGGTAGCTTTCTTT. Its translation: CASRGDREVAFF.

The chain combines TRBV25-1 with TRBJ2-1; 10 nucleotides match TRBD2. Germline CDR1 and CDR2: MGHDK and SYGVNS. Trimming took 1 base from V and 5 from J; bases not matched to a gene: 8. This CDR3 is 17 amino acids long. CDR3 DNA: TGTGCCAGCAGTGAATGGTATAGCGGGAGGTCGGACAATGAGCAGTTCTTC. Its protein is CASSEWYSGRSDNEQFF.

The rearrangement links TRBV5-1 to TRBJ2-7; D remains ambiguous. The germline CDR1 and CDR2 sequences are SGHRS and YFSETQ. V was shortened by 0 bases and J by 2 bases, with 9 bases between the two germline ends. This CDR3 is built from 14 residues. The CDR3 DNA sequence: TGCGCCAGCAGCTTGGACGATATAACCTACGAGCAGTACTTC. Amino acids: CASSLDDITYEQYF.

V is TRBV5-1 and J is TRBJ2-1, with 9 positions matching TRBD2. Germline CDR1 SGHRS, CDR2 YFSETQ. This CDR3 spans 13 amino acids. The trim removed 7 bases at V and 9 bases at J, leaving 8 bases unmatched. The CDR3 spells CASWSGGSGEQFF. The DNA of the CDR3 is TGCGCCAGCTGGAGCGGGGGGAGTGGTGAGCAGTTCTTC.

The gene calls are TRBV19 and TRBJ1-5; no definite D call. The CDR3 loop spans 14 amino acids. V lost 0 bases, J lost 5 bases, and 8 bases lay in between. Germline V gene data show CDR1 as LNHDA and CDR2 as SQIVND (reference sequence). The CDR3 reads CASSIDLEDQPQHF. The CDR3 nucleotides read TGTGCCAGTAGTATAGATCTCGAGGATCAGCCCCAGCATTTT. Using reference TRBV19 and TRBJ1-5 for the parts outside the CDR3, the full variable domain is DGGITQSPKYLFRKEGQNVTLSCEQNLNHDAMYWYRQDPGQGLRLIYYSQIVNDFQKGDIAEGYSVSREKKESFPLTVTSAQKNPTAFYLCASSIDLEDQPQHFGDGTRLSIL.

The chain employs TRBV13 and TRBJ2-5; 12 bases fit TRBD2. CDR3 length equals 16 residues. Trimming cost V 5 bases and J 1 base; bases outside gene matches: 5. CDR1 and CDR2 (germline): PRHDT, FYEKMQ (reference sequence). The CDR3 reads CASSTSSGRAQETQYF. CDR3 coding DNA: TGTGCCAGCAGCACGTCTAGCGGGAGGGCCCAAGAGACCCAGTACTTC.

The chain links TRBV5-6 to TRBJ2-7; 9 positions match TRBD1. This CDR3 region has 14 residues. With V trimmed by 3 bases and J by 7 bases, 8 bases remained unmatched. CDR1 SGHDT and CDR2 YYEEEE come from the germline V gene. The CDR3 reads CASSSGTGFREQYF. The DNA for the CDR3 is TGTGCCAGCAGCTCCGGGACAGGGTTCCGGGAGCAGTACTTC.

The chain recombines TRBV6-1 with TRBJ1-1, with D unresolved. CDR3 size: 14 residues. The V gene's germline CDR1 is MNHNS and CDR2 SASEGT. The V end was cut by 3 bases, the J end by 3 bases, with 11 bases between. The CDR3 spells CASSDWVGDTEAFF. The CDR3 region has the DNA TGTGCCAGCAGTGATTGGGTGGGTGACACTGAAGCTTTCTTT.

The rearrangement joins TRBV19 to TRBJ2-3; unclear D gene. The CDR3 is made up of 13 amino acids. V lost 5 bases, J lost 0 bases, and 6 bases lay in between. Per germline, CDR1 LNHDA and CDR2 SQIVND (reference sequence). The CDR3 DNA sequence: TGTGCCAGTAGTTGGTCCAGCACAGATACGCAGTATTTT. The encoded protein is CASSWSSTDTQYF. Using reference TRBV19 and TRBJ2-3 for the parts outside the CDR3, the full variable domain is DGGITQSPKYLFRKEGQNVTLSCEQNLNHDAMYWYRQDPGQGLRLIYYSQIVNDFQKGDIAEGYSVSREKKESFPLTVTSAQKNPTAFYLCASSWSSTDTQYFGPGTRLTVL.

The rearrangement joins TRBV27 to TRBJ2-2, with 11 bases matching TRBD2. This CDR3 is built from 16 residues. V gave up 7 bases and J gave up 4 bases; unmatched junction bases: 8. From germline, CDR1 is MNHEY and CDR2 SMNVEV (reference sequence). The CDR3 is CASTEGLAATTGELFF. The CDR3 bases are TGTGCCAGCACTGAGGGACTAGCGGCAACCACCGGGGAGCTGTTTTTT.

This clone was found once. This chain connects TRBV11-2 to TRBJ2-6; perhaps TRBD1 as D (5 bases). CDR1 SGHAT and CDR2 FQNNGV come from the germline V gene. The V gene lost 0 bases and the J gene lost 0 bases, with 6 bases spanning the gap. The CDR3 extends over 16 amino acids. The CDR3: CASSLDRGSGANVLTF. In DNA form, the CDR3 reads TGTGCCAGCAGCTTAGATAGGGGCTCTGGGGCCAACGTCCTGACTTTC.

The chain is built from TRBV27 and TRBJ1-2; possible D gene TRBD1, 5 bases. V was pared by 3 bases and J by 5 bases, with 10 bases between. This CDR3 contains 13 residues. Germline V CDR1 and CDR2: MNHEY, SMNVEV (reference sequence). CDR3 residues: CASSLVRDYGYTF. The DNA for the CDR3 is TGTGCCAGCAGTTTGGTCAGGGATTATGGCTACACCTTC.

This chain links TRBV19 with TRBJ2-1, with D perhaps TRBD2 (5 bases). The germline V gene encodes CDR1 LNHDA and CDR2 SQIVND (reference sequence). Trimming cost V 2 bases and J 3 bases, with 11 bases left between them. This CDR3 is 15 amino acids long. CDR3 sequence reads: CASSIPGDLYNEQFF. The CDR3 nucleotides read TGTGCCAGTAGTATACCCGGGGATCTCTACAATGAGCAGTTCTTC.

This chain joins TRBV11-2 and TRBJ2-7; D remains ambiguous. Germline V gives CDR1 SGHAT, CDR2 FQNNGV. Trimming removed 5 bases from V and 2 bases from J, with 10 bases in between. CDR3 length: 13 amino acids. CDR3 region: CASSHTPAYEQYF. CDR3 nucleotides: TGTGCCAGCAGCCACACACCAGCCTACGAGCAGTACTTC.

Only a few counts were recorded for this clone. The V gene is TRBV29-1, the J gene TRBJ2-7; 8 bases map to TRBD2. Germline V gene lookup returns CDR1 SQVTM and CDR2 ANQGSEA. V dropped 7 bases and J dropped 9; count of bases not matched to a gene: 8. The CDR3 totals 11 residues. CDR3 nucleotide sequence: TGCAGCGCCGGGGGGGCAAACACGCAGTACTTC. Encoded protein: CSAGGANTQYF.

The genes are TRBV5-4 and TRBJ2-7, with 7 bases that match TRBD2. Germline V lookup: CDR1 SGHNT, CDR2 YYREEE (reference sequence). This CDR3 is built from 17 residues. V lost 4 bases, J lost 7 bases, and 20 bases stayed unmatched. This CDR3 is CASSPGAGVLPLDEQYF. The CDR3, as DNA: TGTGCCAGCAGCCCCGGGGCGGGGGTTCTTCCTCTAGATGAGCAGTACTTC.

This rearrangement joins TRBV15 to TRBJ1-2; 7 nucleotides align to TRBD1. Trimming at V came to 5 bases and at J to 8 bases, leaving 8 bases not matched to a gene. Germline CDR1 LNHNV, CDR2 YYDKDF (reference sequence). The CDR3 consists of 13 residues. CDR3 in amino acids: CATSEDRVKGYTF. The CDR3 nucleotides are TGTGCCACCAGCGAAGACAGGGTAAAAGGCTACACCTTC.

This clone was observed a handful of times. The CDR3 nucleotides read TGTGCCAGCAGCCCGATTATATCCGGCCGTTCTGGAAACACCATATATTTT. It specifies CASSPIISGRSGNTIYF. The V and J genes are TRBV11-2 and TRBJ1-3; no firm D call. The V gene lost 5 bases and the J gene lost 1 base, with 18 bases spanning the gap. The CDR3 extends over 17 amino acids. Germline loops: CDR1 SGHAT, CDR2 FQNNGV.

The chain carries TRBV7-9 and TRBJ1-2, with TRBD1 matching over 12 bases. The V gene end was trimmed by 5 bases and the J gene end by 7 bases; junction bases not matched to a gene: 5. This CDR3 comprises 14 residues. The V gene's germline CDR1 is SEHNR and CDR2 FQNEAQ (reference sequence). The CDR3 here is CASSPGQGAIGYTF. CDR3 DNA sequence: TGTGCCAGCAGCCCGGGACAGGGGGCGATTGGCTACACCTTC.

This chain uses TRBV4-1 with TRBJ2-7, with a possible D match to TRBD1 (5 bases). The CDR3 consists of 14 residues. Looked up from germline, CDR1 is MGHRA and CDR2 is YSYEKL. Trimming took 2 bases from V and 2 from J, leaving 10 bases between them. The CDR3 DNA sequence: TGCGCCAGCAGCCAACAGACAGTACCCTACGAGCAGTACTTC. It translates to CASSQQTVPYEQYF.

This chain connects TRBV19 to TRBJ1-2; D ambiguous. The CDR3 length is 16 residues. Germline V gene sequence: CDR1 LNHDA, CDR2 SQIVND (reference sequence). Trimming left V 4 bases short and J 2 bases short, with 17 bases between. CDR3 sequence reads: CASSSRRPKRNYGYTF. As DNA, the CDR3 is TGTGCCAGTAGTAGCCGCCGACCCAAGAGGAACTATGGCTACACCTTC.

The chain uses TRBV4-2 and TRBJ2-7; either TRBD1 or TRBD2 may supply D (6 bases each). Trimming stripped 2 bases from V and 1 base from J, with 12 bases between. This CDR3 contains 15 residues. Germline CDR1 and CDR2: LGHNA and YNFKEQ. For the CDR3, the DNA is TGTGCCAGCAGCCAACGGAGGGGGGAGTCCTACGAGCAGTACTTC. Residues: CASSQRRGESYEQYF.

The chain combines TRBV2 with TRBJ1-1; no firm D call. The CDR3 runs to 14 residues. Germline loops: CDR1 SNHLY, CDR2 FYNNEI. V shed 4 bases and J shed 4 bases, with 13 bases lying between them. CDR3 in DNA: TGTGCCAGCAGTGTTGCAACTCTGGCCACTGAAGCTTTCTTT. Its translation is CASSVATLATEAFF.